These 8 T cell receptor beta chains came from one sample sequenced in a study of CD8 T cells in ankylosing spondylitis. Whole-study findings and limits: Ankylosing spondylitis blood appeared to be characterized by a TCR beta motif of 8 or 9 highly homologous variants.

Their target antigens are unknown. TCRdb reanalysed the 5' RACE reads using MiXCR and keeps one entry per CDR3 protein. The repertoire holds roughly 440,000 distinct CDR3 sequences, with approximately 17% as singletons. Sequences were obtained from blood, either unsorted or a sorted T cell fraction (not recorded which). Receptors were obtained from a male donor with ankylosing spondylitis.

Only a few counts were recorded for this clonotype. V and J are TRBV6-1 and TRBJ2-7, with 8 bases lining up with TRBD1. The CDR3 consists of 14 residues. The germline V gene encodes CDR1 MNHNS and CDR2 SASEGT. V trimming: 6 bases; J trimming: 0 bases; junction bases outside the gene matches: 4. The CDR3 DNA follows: TGTGCCAGCAGATTCCAGGGGGCCTCCTACGAGCAGTACTTC. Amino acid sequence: CASRFQGASYEQYF.

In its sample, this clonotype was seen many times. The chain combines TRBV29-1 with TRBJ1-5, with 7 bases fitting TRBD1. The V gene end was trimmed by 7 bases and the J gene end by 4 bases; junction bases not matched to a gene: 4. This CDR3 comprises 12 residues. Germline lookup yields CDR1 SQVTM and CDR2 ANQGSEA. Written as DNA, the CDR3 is TGCAGCGCCGGGACAGAAAATCAGCCCCAGCATTTT. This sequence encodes CSAGTENQPQHF.

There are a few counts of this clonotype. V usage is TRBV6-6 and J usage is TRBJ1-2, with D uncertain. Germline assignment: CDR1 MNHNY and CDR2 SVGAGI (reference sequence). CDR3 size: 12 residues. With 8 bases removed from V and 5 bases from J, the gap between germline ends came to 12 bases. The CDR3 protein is CASDNLGYGYTF. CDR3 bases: TGTGCCAGCGATAACCTAGGGTATGGCTACACCTTC.

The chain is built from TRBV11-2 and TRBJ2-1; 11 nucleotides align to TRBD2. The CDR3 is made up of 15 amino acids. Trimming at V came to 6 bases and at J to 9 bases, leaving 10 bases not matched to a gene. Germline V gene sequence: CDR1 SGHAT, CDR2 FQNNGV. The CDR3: CASRISGGGRSEQFF. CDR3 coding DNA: TGTGCCAGCAGGATTAGCGGGGGGGGGCGCAGTGAGCAGTTCTTC.

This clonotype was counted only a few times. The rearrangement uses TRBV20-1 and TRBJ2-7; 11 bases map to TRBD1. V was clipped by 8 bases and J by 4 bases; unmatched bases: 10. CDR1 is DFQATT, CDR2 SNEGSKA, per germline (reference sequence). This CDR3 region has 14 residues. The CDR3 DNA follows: TGCAGTCCCCGACGGACAGGGGGCCGGTACGAGCAGTACTTC. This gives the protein CSPRRTGGRYEQYF.

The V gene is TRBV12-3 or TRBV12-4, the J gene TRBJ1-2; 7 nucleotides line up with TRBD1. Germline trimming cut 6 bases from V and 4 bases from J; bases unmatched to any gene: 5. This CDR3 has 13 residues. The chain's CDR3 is CASRLTGAYGYTF. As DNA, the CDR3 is TGTGCCAGCAGGTTAACAGGGGCCTATGGCTACACCTTC.

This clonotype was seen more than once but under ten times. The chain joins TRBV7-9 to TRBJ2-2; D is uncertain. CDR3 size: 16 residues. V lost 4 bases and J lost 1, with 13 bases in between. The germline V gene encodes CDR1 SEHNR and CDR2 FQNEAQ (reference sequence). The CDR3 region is CASSSRPGENTGELFF. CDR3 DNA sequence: TGTGCCAGCAGCTCCCGTCCCGGAGAGAACACCGGGGAGCTGTTTTTT.

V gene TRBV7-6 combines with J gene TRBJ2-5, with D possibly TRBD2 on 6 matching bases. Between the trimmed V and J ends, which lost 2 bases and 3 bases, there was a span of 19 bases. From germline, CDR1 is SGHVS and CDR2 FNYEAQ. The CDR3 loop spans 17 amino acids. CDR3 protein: CASSLKRARDLEETQYF. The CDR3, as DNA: TGTGCCAGCAGCTTAAAGCGGGCTCGGGATTTGGAAGAGACCCAGTACTTC.